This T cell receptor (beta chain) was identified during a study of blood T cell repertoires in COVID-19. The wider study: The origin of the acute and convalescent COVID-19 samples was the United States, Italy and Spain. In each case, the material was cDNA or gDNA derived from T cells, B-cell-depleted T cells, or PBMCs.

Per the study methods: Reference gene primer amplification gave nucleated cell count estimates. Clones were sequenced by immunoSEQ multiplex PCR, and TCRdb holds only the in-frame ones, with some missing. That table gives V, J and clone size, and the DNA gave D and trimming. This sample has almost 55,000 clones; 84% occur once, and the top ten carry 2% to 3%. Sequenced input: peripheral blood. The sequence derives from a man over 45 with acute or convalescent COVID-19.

The CDR3 loop is CASRSTGTTNEKLFF. The CDR3 bases are TGTGCCAGCAGGTCCACCGGGACAACTAATGAAAAACTGTTTTTT. This chain uses TRBV6-5 with TRBJ1-4; D remains ambiguous. The CDR3 length is 15 residues. The ends were cut back, 6 bases at V and 0 bases at J, with 11 bases in the middle. The V gene's germline CDR1 is MNHEY and CDR2 SVGAGI.